Listed below are T cell receptor beta chains from one sample, sequenced in a study of Graves' ophthalmopathy and Graves' hyperthyroidism. From the multiplex PCR reads, TCRdb called clonotypes with MiXCR, one entry per CDR3 protein. Here the sample spans 500,000 to 600,000 distinct CDR3 sequences, just under 40% being singletons. The sequencing sample was made of peripheral blood or thyroid tissue (not recorded which). These receptors were obtained from an adult man with Graves' hyperthyroidism. Both conserved end residues are part of each CDR3. D genes are given only for firm matches. A clone size is listed for some rows: how often the clone was seen (once, few, many), or a class if it is expanded.

v_call: TRBV20-1
j_call: TRBJ1-1
d_call: .
clone_size: many
cdr3_aa: CSAKPRNTEAFF
cdr3_nt: TGCAGTGCTAAGCCCCGGAACACTGAAGCTTTCTTT

v_call: TRBV20-1
j_call: TRBJ2-5
d_call: TRBD2
clone_size: .
cdr3_aa: CSARDWGTSGMQETQYF
cdr3_nt: TGCAGTGCTAGAGATTGGGGGACTAGCGGGATGCAAGAGACCCAGTACTTC

v_call: TRBV20-1
j_call: TRBJ1-6
d_call: .
clone_size: many
cdr3_aa: CSARATANSPLHF
cdr3_nt: TGCAGTGCTAGGGCGACGGCAAATTCACCCCTCCACTTT

v_call: TRBV20-1
j_call: TRBJ1-2
d_call: .
clone_size: many
cdr3_aa: CSAHDRANYGYTF
cdr3_nt: TGCAGTGCTCATGACAGAGCTAACTATGGCTACACCTTC

v_call: TRBV20-1
j_call: TRBJ1-1
d_call: .
clone_size: few
cdr3_aa: CSARGLSETEAFF
cdr3_nt: TGCAGTGCTAGGGGGCTGAGTGAAACTGAAGCTTTCTTT

v_call: TRBV4-2
j_call: TRBJ2-7
d_call: TRBD2
clone_size: many
cdr3_aa: CASSQDLRAGGWYEQYF
cdr3_nt: TGTGCCAGCAGCCAAGATCTCCGAGCGGGAGGGTGGTACGAGCAGTACTTC

v_call: TRBV11-2
j_call: TRBJ1-1
d_call: .
clone_size: many
cdr3_aa: CASSLGDGGNTEAFF
cdr3_nt: TGTGCCAGCAGCTTAGGCGATGGAGGGAACACTGAAGCTTTCTTT

v_call: TRBV5-5
j_call: TRBJ1-3
d_call: .
clone_size: many
cdr3_aa: CASWRGTISGNTIYF
cdr3_nt: TGTGCCAGCTGGCGAGGGACAATCTCTGGAAACACCATATATTTT

v_call: TRBV7-7
j_call: TRBJ2-1
d_call: TRBD2
clone_size: .
cdr3_aa: CASSRGTSGGNEQFF
cdr3_nt: TGTGCTAGCAGCCGAGGGACTAGCGGGGGCAATGAGCAGTTCTTC

v_call: TRBV11-2
j_call: TRBJ1-1
d_call: .
clone_size: .
cdr3_aa: CASSLKGSAEAFF
cdr3_nt: TGTGCCAGCAGCTTGAAGGGGTCGGCAGAAGCTTTCTTT

v_call: TRBV27
j_call: TRBJ2-7
d_call: TRBD1
clone_size: .
cdr3_aa: CASSSRDRTYEQYF
cdr3_nt: TGTGCCAGCAGTAGTAGGGACAGAACCTACGAGCAGTACTTC

v_call: TRBV5-1
j_call: TRBJ2-3
d_call: .
clone_size: few
cdr3_aa: CASSPRLGGLSTDTQYF
cdr3_nt: TGCGCCAGCAGCCCGCGACTGGGGGGATTGAGCACAGATACGCAGTATTTT

v_call: TRBV6-1
j_call: TRBJ1-5
d_call: TRBD1
clone_size: few
cdr3_aa: CASSERGQGQPQHF
cdr3_nt: TGTGCCAGCAGTGAAAGGGGGCAAGGTCAGCCCCAGCATTTT